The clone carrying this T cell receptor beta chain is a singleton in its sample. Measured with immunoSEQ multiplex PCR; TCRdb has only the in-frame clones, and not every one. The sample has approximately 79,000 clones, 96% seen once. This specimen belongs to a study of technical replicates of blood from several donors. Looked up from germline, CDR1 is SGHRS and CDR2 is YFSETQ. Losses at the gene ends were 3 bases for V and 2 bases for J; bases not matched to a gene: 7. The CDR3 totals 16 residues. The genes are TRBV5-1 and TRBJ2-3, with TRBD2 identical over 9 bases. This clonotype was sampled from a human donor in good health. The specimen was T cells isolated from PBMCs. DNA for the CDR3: TGCGCCAGCAGCTGGAGACTAGCGGAGACCACAGATACGCAGTATTTT. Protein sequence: CASSWRLAETTDTQYF.